These T cell receptor beta chains were read from a single sample in a study of T cells after yellow fever vaccination. Via MiXCR, TCRdb re-called the 5' RACE reads, giving one row per CDR3 protein. The profile covers some 560,000 distinct CDR3 sequences, with about a sixth appearing a single time and approximately 15% taken by the ten largest. The starting material was PBMCs, obtained 4 to 6 days after the first yellow fever vaccination. The receptors here all came from a man between 18 and 35 years old who received the YFV17D yellow fever vaccine. Each CDR3 is given with its conserved first and last residue. Each record gives: J gene, D gene, CDR3 length, clone size, V gene, CDR3 DNA, CDR3 protein. The D gene is left open where the match is weak. Where a row states a size, it is once, few, many or the class of an expanded clone; other rows omit it.

TRBJ1-2,-,13,-,TRBV20-1,TGCAGTGCTAGGGTCGGAACGTCCTATGGCTACACCTTC,CSARVGTSYGYTF
TRBJ2-3,-,15,-,TRBV3-1,TGTGCCAGCAGCCAAGATCCCAGGACGGTAGATACGCAGTATTTT,CASSQDPRTVDTQYF
TRBJ1-1,-,11,many,TRBV5-1,TGCGCCAGCAGCTTTAACACTGAAGCTTTCTTT,CASSFNTEAFF
TRBJ2-7,TRBD2,14,-,TRBV4-3,TGCGCCAGCAGCCAAGGGCGGGAGGGCTACGAGCAGTACTTC,CASSQGREGYEQYF
TRBJ2-7,-,13,-,TRBV12-3/TRBV12-4,TGTGCCAGCAGTGTAGGGGTCCGCAGAGAGCAGTACTTC,CASSVGVRREQYF
TRBJ1-6,-,12,few,TRBV7-2,TGTGCCGGGGCTTCCTATAATTCACCCCTCCACTTT,CAGASYNSPLHF
TRBJ2-5,-,15,-,TRBV20-1,TGCAGTGCTAGACCGGGCCTCCCGAGAAAGGAGACCCAGTACTTC,CSARPGLPRKETQYF
TRBJ2-5,TRBD2,13,-,TRBV18,TGTGCCAGCTCAAGGACTAGAGGAGAGACCCAGTACTTC,CASSRTRGETQYF
TRBJ1-6,-,14,-,TRBV4-2,TGTGCCAGCAGCGTACAGGGATCTGATTCACCCCTCCACTTT,CASSVQGSDSPLHF
TRBJ2-1,-,15,many,TRBV5-1,TGCGCCAGCAGCTTGGAGGGGCAGGGATCGGATGAGCAGTTCTTC,CASSLEGQGSDEQFF
TRBJ2-1,TRBD2,13,many,TRBV29-1,TGCAGCGCGACGGGGGGGGCTAGTAATGAGCAGTTCTTC,CSATGGASNEQFF
TRBJ2-5,-,16,few,TRBV7-2,TGTGCCAGCAGCTTAGTCGCCCTCGAATCGGGAGAGACCCAGTACTTC,CASSLVALESGETQYF
TRBJ2-3,-,13,-,TRBV9,TGTGCCAGCAGCGTGACTACTAAAAATACGCAGTATTTT,CASSVTTKNTQYF
TRBJ1-2,-,14,-,TRBV4-1,TGCGCCAGCAGCCAAGATCGAGGGCTGAATGGCTACACCTTC,CASSQDRGLNGYTF
TRBJ1-2,-,14,-,TRBV12-3/TRBV12-4,TGTGCCAGCAGTCCCGCCCCTCCCCGCTATGGCTACACCTTC,CASSPAPPRYGYTF
TRBJ2-3,-,16,many,TRBV30,TGTGCCTGGGCGACTAGAGGGACCCCTAGCACAGATACGCAGTATTTT,CAWATRGTPSTDTQYF
TRBJ1-5,-,15,-,TRBV27,TGTGCCAGCAGTTTATCTCGGGACGTACCTCAGCCCCAGCATTTT,CASSLSRDVPQPQHF
TRBJ2-1,-,14,few,TRBV20-1,TGCAGTGCTTACTGGGGGGGCCAGATAGGTGAGCAGTTCTTC,CSAYWGGQIGEQFF
TRBJ1-2,-,15,few,TRBV3-1,TGTGCCAGCAGCCAAGATCAATGGGACCGAGATGGCTACACCTTC,CASSQDQWDRDGYTF
TRBJ2-3,TRBD2,14,-,TRBV20-1,TGCAGTGCCGTTAGCGGGGGGGAGGGCGATACGCAGTATTTT,CSAVSGGEGDTQYF
TRBJ1-1,TRBD1,17,-,TRBV6-1,TGTGCCAGCAGCCCCACCCCGGGACAGGGGATAAACACTGAAGCTTTCTTT,CASSPTPGQGINTEAFF
TRBJ1-2,TRBD1,13,-,TRBV20-1,TGCAGTGCTAGGGGACAGGGGAACTATGGCTACACCTTC,CSARGQGNYGYTF
TRBJ2-3,TRBD2,12,-,TRBV5-1,TGCGCCAGCAGGGGGGGGTCCGATACGCAGTATTTT,CASRGGSDTQYF
TRBJ2-7,-,13,few,TRBV12-3/TRBV12-4,TGTGCCAGCAGTCGAAGGCAGGACTACGAGCAGTACTTC,CASSRRQDYEQYF
TRBJ2-6,-,16,-,TRBV7-2,TGTGCCAGCAGCACGACGGGTCCCCCCGGGGCCAACGTCCTGACTTTC,CASSTTGPPGANVLTF
TRBJ2-5,TRBD1,14,many,TRBV5-1,TGCGCCAGCAGCCCCGGGACAGGGGTCGAGACCCAGTACTTC,CASSPGTGVETQYF
TRBJ2-1,TRBD2,17,many,TRBV11-2,TGTGCCAGCAGTTGGCTAGCGGGGGGGCGGGCCTACAATGAGCAGTTCTTC,CASSWLAGGRAYNEQFF
TRBJ1-1,-,13,few,TRBV5-6,TGTGCCAGCAGCTTTAATCGGTACACTGAAGCTTTCTTT,CASSFNRYTEAFF
TRBJ1-1,-,12,-,TRBV19,TGTGCCAGTAAGGCCTCTATCACTGAAGCTTTCTTT,CASKASITEAFF
TRBJ2-3,-,14,-,TRBV27,TGTGCCAGCAGTTTACTCAGACAGACAGATACGCAGTATTTT,CASSLLRQTDTQYF
TRBJ2-3,TRBD2,15,few,TRBV7-2,TGTGCCAGCAGCCCCCGACTAGCGGGTGGAGATACGCAGTATTTT,CASSPRLAGGDTQYF
TRBJ2-1,-,14,-,TRBV20-1,TGCAGTGCTCAGGCTCGACAGACTTACAATGAGCAGTTCTTC,CSAQARQTYNEQFF
TRBJ1-6,-,16,-,TRBV18,TGTGCCAGCTCACCACTAGAGGTCGGATTTACTACACCCCTCCACTTT,CASSPLEVGFTTPLHF
TRBJ2-1,TRBD1,13,-,TRBV5-1,TGCGCCAGCAGCAAACGGACAGGGAATGAGCAGTTCTTC,CASSKRTGNEQFF
TRBJ1-5,TRBD1,14,-,TRBV6-1,TGTGCCAGCAGTCAGGGGGGCACCTCATGGCCCCAGCATTTT,CASSQGGTSWPQHF
TRBJ2-1,-,16,few,TRBV4-3,TGCGCCAGCAGCCAAGGGAGGGACAGTCGGTGGAATGAGCAGTTCTTC,CASSQGRDSRWNEQFF
TRBJ2-1,TRBD2,17,few,TRBV7-8,TGTGCCAGCAGCTCCCGAGCGGGGCCGAGCTCCTACAATGAGCAGTTCTTC,CASSSRAGPSSYNEQFF
TRBJ2-5,-,15,-,TRBV5-1,TGCGCCAGCAGCTTGGCCTTGACACTCCAAGAGACCCAGTACTTC,CASSLALTLQETQYF
TRBJ2-3,TRBD2,15,-,TRBV5-1,TGCGCCAGCAGGTCGACTAGCGGGGGAACAGATACGCAGTATTTT,CASRSTSGGTDTQYF
TRBJ1-1,-,12,few,TRBV29-1,TGCAGCGTTTGGAGCTTGAACACTGAAGCTTTCTTT,CSVWSLNTEAFF
TRBJ2-5,-,14,few,TRBV9,TGTGCCAGCAGCAACCGGGACTCCCAAGAGACCCAGTACTTC,CASSNRDSQETQYF
TRBJ2-3,-,15,-,TRBV20-1,TGCAGTGCCCAGGACCAGGGACAAAGCACAGATACGCAGTATTTT,CSAQDQGQSTDTQYF
TRBJ2-1,TRBD2,16,few,TRBV4-2,TGTGCCAGCAGCCAAGCGGCACTAGCGGGGGGCGGTGAGCAGTTCTTC,CASSQAALAGGGEQFF
TRBJ1-2,-,13,few,TRBV20-1,TGCAGTGCCGCCCTCGAGACTAACTATGGCTACACCTTC,CSAALETNYGYTF
TRBJ2-4,TRBD1,12,-,TRBV7-9,TGTGCCAGCAGCCGGGGACAGGATATTCAGTACTTC,CASSRGQDIQYF
TRBJ2-5,TRBD2,15,-,TRBV4-1,TGCGCCAGCAGCCAAGAACTAGCGGACCAAGAGACCCAGTACTTC,CASSQELADQETQYF
TRBJ2-3,TRBD2,17,few,TRBV5-4,TGTGCCAGCAGCCCGGAACTAGCGGGCAGGGGCACAGATACGCAGTATTTT,CASSPELAGRGTDTQYF
TRBJ1-1,TRBD1,14,few,TRBV19,TGTGCCAGTAGGCTGGACAGGGGGCAGACTGAAGCTTTCTTT,CASRLDRGQTEAFF
TRBJ2-1,-,19,few,TRBV2,TGTGCCAGCAGTGAAGCAGGAAGGGACTCCCCGACGAACAACAATGAGCAGTTCTTC,CASSEAGRDSPTNNNEQFF
TRBJ2-2,-,14,few,TRBV27,TGTGCCAGCAGTTTGCGGGGCTACACCGGGGAGCTGTTTTTT,CASSLRGYTGELFF
TRBJ2-7,-,14,many,TRBV5-1,TGCGCCAGCAGCTACGGTGGGGTATCCCACGAGCAGTACTTC,CASSYGGVSHEQYF
TRBJ1-4,TRBD1,17,few,TRBV28,TGTGCCAGCAGTTCCGGACAGGGGGTCGGATCTAATGAAAAACTGTTTTTT,CASSSGQGVGSNEKLFF
TRBJ2-5,-,14,-,TRBV9,TGTGCCAGCAGCGTAGTAGGGGGTGAGGAGACCCAGTACTTC,CASSVVGGEETQYF
TRBJ1-3,-,16,many,TRBV5-1,TGCGCCAGCAGCCTGCAGAGCGTCCGCTCTGGAAACACCATATATTTT,CASSLQSVRSGNTIYF
TRBJ1-2,-,14,few,TRBV12-3/TRBV12-4,TGTGCCAGCAGTTTAGCATCGGGGCCCCATGGCTACACCTTC,CASSLASGPHGYTF
TRBJ1-1,-,14,-,TRBV7-2,TGTGCCAGCAGCAGATTCCTAGCGAACACTGAAGCTTTCTTT,CASSRFLANTEAFF
TRBJ1-3,-,14,few,TRBV9,TGTGCCAGCAGCGTAGGGACAACTGGAAACACCATATATTTT,CASSVGTTGNTIYF